This T cell receptor (beta chain) was recovered during a study of Ad26.COV2.S vaccination and SARS-CoV-2 variants. Study context: Doses of Ad26.COV2.S were injected into muscle once or twice, 56 days apart. Whole-study findings and limits: Individuals receiving vaccine had higher spike-specific TCR breadth than placebo recipients did. Reported findings describe substantial breadth in spike-specific CD8+ and CD4+ T cell responses following vaccination.

Treatment described: roughly 18 received Ad26.COV2.S at low or high dose, single or two shots; 5 received placebo; per-sample allocation not given. Sampling was performed 63 days after the first vaccine or placebo injection. Ad26.COV2.S expressed prefusion-stabilized spike from the original Wuhan strain. Produced via immunoSEQ multiplex PCR; TCRdb's table is partial and in-frame only. The sample has approximately 240,000 clones, 70% to 90% seen once. Comment on this clone: The antigen is unknown.

In germline, CDR1 is SQVTM, CDR2 ANQGSEA. The CDR3 consists of 17 residues. J gave up 0 bases and V 4 bases, and 15 bases lay outside the gene matches. The source material was peripheral blood, sampled in a trial of Ad26.COV2.S vaccine versus placebo. The chain joins TRBV29-1 to TRBJ2-7; 7 bases match TRBD2. This sequence was found in a person between 18 and 65 years old who received the Ad26.COV2.S COVID-19 vaccine or a placebo. CDR3 bases: TGCAGCGTTGTTTTTCAGGGCGGGAGTTTTAGCTCCTACGAGCAGTACTTC. Translation gives CSVVFQGGSFSSYEQYF.